The rows below give T cell receptor beta chains drawn from one sample of a study of blood T cell repertoires in COVID-19. Sequencing used immunoSEQ multiplex PCR; TCRdb keeps in-frame clones, though not all of them. The sample yields 14,000 or so clones, 65% to 85% seen once. Sequenced: peripheral blood. The origin of the receptors is a human donor in a cohort sampled during active COVID-19. CDR3s leave out the opening cysteine and the closing phenylalanine or tryptophan. Not all rows give a size; the values are once, few, many and, for expanded clones, a class.

TRBV12-3/TRBV12-4 | - | ASASYYEQY
TRBV21-1 | - | ASTFLTANYGYT
TRBV5-8 | - | ASSSLTENYEQY
TRBV23-1 | - | ASSQYPEATNEKLF
TRBV10-3 | - | AISARTSGEISNEQF
TRBV11-2 | few | ASSLGGGRGKNIQY
TRBV6-5 | few | ASSRPRGLGYT
TRBV10-3 | few | AISPTGVGDEQY
TRBV28 | once | ASSLRASGVSEQF
TRBV4-2 | - | ASSQAQEGRYEQY
TRBV5-4 | - | ASSFTRQRVSGNTIY
TRBV4-1 | few | ASSQGPSSYNEQF
TRBV27 | - | ASSREGLTLTYEQY
TRBV5-1 | - | ASSLGGDNYGYT
TRBV3-1/TRBV3-2 | large | ASMRGGNTGELF
TRBV5-4 | - | ASSSGGAIGETQY
TRBV19 | - | ASSLVTGSTDTQY
TRBV27 | - | ASRRGSQETQY
TRBV5-1 | - | ASSLTSGSDEQF
TRBV3-1/TRBV3-2 | once | ASSHRAGRNEQY
TRBV4-3 | - | ASSQGQGGTTNEKLF
TRBV7-9 | - | ASSLNSRRGTSYEQY
TRBV28 | - | ASSTATAGGNEQF
TRBV28 | - | ASSSSGYNSPLH
TRBV29-1 | - | SVVHGTSGTNEQF
TRBV28 | - | ASSFKETQY
TRBV5-5 | - | ASSFAQGAYEQY
TRBV15 | - | ATSRPGGPKNEQF
TRBV7-2 | - | ASSFARDYEQY
TRBV6-6 | few | ASSYSEGNTEAF
TRBV7-9 | - | ASSQGLNYGYT
TRBV7-2 | - | ASGSWSSVNGYT
TRBV7-9 | - | ASSLEGATDTQY
TRBV5-1 | - | ASSPFGRGTGEAF
TRBV12-3/TRBV12-4 | - | ASSNRGGSGYT
TRBV5-1 | - | ASSLAPGVDGANVLT
TRBV15 | - | ATSRGQIGDFEAF
TRBV5-1 | - | ASTRLTGVSYEQY
TRBV7-9 | - | ASSLVGGEKLF
TRBV24-1 | - | ATSDHTSGSTDTQY
TRBV9 | - | ASSVDQGNTEAF
TRBV5-1 | few | ASSLGQGYDSPLH
TRBV7-3 | - | ASSQRREGTQY
TRBV5-5 | - | ASSLATVLNNEQF
TRBV28 | few | ASSLKFGTGGNGYT
TRBV5-4 | - | ASSLKFRGYGYT
TRBV20-1 | - | SASGRGARGSNQPQH
TRBV7-2 | once | ASSLYLQANYGYT